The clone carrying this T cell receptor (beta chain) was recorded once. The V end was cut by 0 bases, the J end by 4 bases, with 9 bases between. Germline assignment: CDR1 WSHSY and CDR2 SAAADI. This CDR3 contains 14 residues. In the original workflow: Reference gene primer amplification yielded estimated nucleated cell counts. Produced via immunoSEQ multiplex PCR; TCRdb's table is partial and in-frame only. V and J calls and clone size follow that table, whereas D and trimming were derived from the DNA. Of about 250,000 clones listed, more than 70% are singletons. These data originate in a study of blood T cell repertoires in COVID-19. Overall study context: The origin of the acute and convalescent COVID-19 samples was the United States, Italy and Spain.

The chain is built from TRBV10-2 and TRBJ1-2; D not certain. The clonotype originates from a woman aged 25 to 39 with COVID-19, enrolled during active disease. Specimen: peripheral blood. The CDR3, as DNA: TGCGCCAGCAGTGAGTCAGGCGGGTTCTATGGCTACACCTTC. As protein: CASSESGGFYGYTF.